Following are 14 T cell receptor beta chains from one sample sequenced in a study of naive and memory T cell subsets. Two oligonucleotides, mixed equimolar, formed the beta constant-region primer covering TRBC1 and TRBC2. MiXCR, applied by TCRdb to the UMI-ligation and nested PCR reads, yields one record per CDR3 protein. The sample holds about 90,000 distinct CDR3 sequences, roughly 7% seen once. The sequenced sample consisted of central memory CD4+ T cells from blood. The source is a human donor in good health.

The CDR3 DNA is TGCGCCAGCGGCCGGGACCTTACGTCCTACGAGCAGTACTTC. This sequence encodes CASGRDLTSYEQYF. This chain connects TRBV5-1 to TRBJ2-7, with D perhaps TRBD1 or TRBD2 (5 bases each). Trimming removed 7 bases from V and 1 base from J, with 15 bases in between. The germline gives CDR1 SGHRS, CDR2 YFSETQ. The CDR3 sequence is 14 residues long.

This clonotype was recorded many times. V usage is TRBV11-2 and J usage is TRBJ2-1; the D gene is possibly TRBD2 (5 bases). CDR1 and CDR2 from the germline V gene are SGHAT and FQNNGV. CDR3 size: 15 residues. The ends were cut back, 3 bases at V and 0 bases at J, with 9 bases in the middle. DNA of the CDR3: TGTGCCAGCAGCTTGAGGGTGAGCTCCTACAATGAGCAGTTCTTC. This codes for CASSLRVSSYNEQFF.

Ten or more counts support this clonotype. V and J are TRBV7-2 and TRBJ2-7, with 7 bases fitting TRBD1. CDR3 length: 18 amino acids. Germline lookup yields CDR1 SGHTA and CDR2 FQGNSA. Trimming took 0 bases from V and 3 from J; bases not matched to a gene: 14. The CDR3 protein is CASSLAQRGLQSVYEQYF. The CDR3, as DNA: TGTGCCAGCAGCTTAGCGCAAAGGGGGCTACAATCCGTCTACGAGCAGTACTTC.

The V and J genes are TRBV19 and TRBJ2-1; 8 bases match TRBD2. V was clipped by 6 bases and J by 7 bases; unmatched bases: 8. The CDR3 spans 14 residues. CDR1 LNHDA and CDR2 SQIVND come from the germline V gene (reference sequence). DNA of the CDR3: TGTGCCAGTAGAAAGGCGGGGGGACTTAATGAGCAGTTCTTC. The encoded protein is CASRKAGGLNEQFF.

The chain links TRBV16 to TRBJ2-7, with 7 bases fitting TRBD1. J gave up 1 base and V 5 bases, and 5 bases lay outside the gene matches. Germline values: CDR1 KGHSY, CDR2 FQNENV. The CDR3 totals 14 residues. For the CDR3, the DNA is TGTGCCAGCAGCGTGGGACAGTTTTCCTACGAGCAGTACTTC. Its translation is CASSVGQFSYEQYF.

This clonotype occurred many times. The chain carries TRBV30 and TRBJ2-5; D uncertain. CDR1 GTSNPN and CDR2 SVGIG come from the germline V gene (reference sequence). CDR3 length equals 13 residues. V was pared by 1 base and J by 2 bases, with 8 bases between. CDR3 in amino acids: CAWSGGSQETQYF. Written as DNA, the CDR3 is TGTGCCTGGAGTGGTGGCTCACAAGAGACCCAGTACTTC.

This clonotype was recorded a few times. The chain carries TRBV20-1 and TRBJ2-1; 13 bases agree with TRBD2. The V segment lost 1 base and the J segment 1 base; nucleotides outside the gene matches: 10. Germline loops: CDR1 DFQATT, CDR2 SNEGSKA (reference sequence). The CDR3 totals 19 residues. In DNA, the CDR3 is TGCAGTGCTAGAGTGCCGGGACTAGCGGGACCCAGGTCCTACAATGAGCAGTTCTTC. This codes for CSARVPGLAGPRSYNEQFF.

The chain links TRBV7-9 to TRBJ1-4; the D is unclear. V lost 5 bases to trimming and J lost 7 bases, with 14 bases between them. CDR3 size: 14 residues. Germline V gives CDR1 SEHNR, CDR2 FQNEAQ (reference sequence). Here the CDR3 reads CASSRQGAFEKLFF. The CDR3 DNA follows: TGTGCCAGCAGCAGACAAGGCGCGTTTGAAAAACTGTTTTTT.

This chain links TRBV20-1 with TRBJ2-7; weak D call: TRBD2 (5 bases). The CDR3 is 12 amino acids. With 6 bases removed from V and 6 bases from J, the gap between germline ends came to 15 bases. The V gene's germline CDR1 is DFQATT and CDR2 SNEGSKA (reference sequence). The CDR3 nucleotides are TGCAGTGCGGACTCAGCCTCCCTCGAGCAGTACTTC. The encoded protein is CSADSASLEQYF.

The chain joins TRBV28 to TRBJ2-7, with D perhaps matching TRBD2 (6 bases). Trimming removed 5 bases at V and 3 bases at J, with 17 bases between. The germline V gene has CDR1 MDHEN and CDR2 SYDVKM. The CDR3 spans 15 residues. CDR3: CASSPSVSGNYEQYF. The CDR3 DNA follows: TGTGCCAGCAGTCCCTCAGTTAGCGGCAACTACGAGCAGTACTTC.

This clonotype was found many times. This rearrangement joins TRBV20-1 to TRBJ1-2; a weak D match, TRBD1 (5 bases). CDR3 length: 11 amino acids. Germline CDR1 and CDR2: DFQATT and SNEGSKA (reference sequence). The V end lost 6 bases, the J end lost 4 bases, and 9 bases lay between the germline ends. In DNA form, the CDR3 reads TGCAGTGCGGGGGGACGCTATGGCTACACCTTC. Translating it yields CSAGGRYGYTF.

This clonotype has a handful of counts. CDR3 DNA sequence: TGTGCCAGCAGCTTAGCCCACCTAAGGCCTCCCGGGACAAAAGGAAACACCATATATTTT. Translating it yields CASSLAHLRPPGTKGNTIYF. V usage is TRBV7-2 and J usage is TRBJ1-3; possibly TRBD1 for D (6 bases). Germline V lookup: CDR1 SGHTA, CDR2 FQGNSA. The CDR3 consists of 20 residues. V lost 0 bases and J lost 4, with 25 bases in between.

This clonotype was found many times. The genes are TRBV7-2 and TRBJ1-2; D is undetermined. This CDR3 spans 14 amino acids. Per the germline V gene, CDR1 is SGHTA and CDR2 is FQGNSA. The V and J ends lost 2 bases and 6 bases respectively, with 13 bases between them. Written as DNA, the CDR3 is TGTGCCAGCAGCTTACCGGGCAGGTGGGATGGCTACACCTTC. Its translation: CASSLPGRWDGYTF.

Ten or more counts support this clonotype. The chain combines TRBV2 with TRBJ2-4; no clear D. This CDR3 comprises 12 residues. V gave up 7 bases and J gave up 7 bases, with 11 bases separating them. Germline values: CDR1 SNHLY, CDR2 FYNNEI. The CDR3 nucleotides read TGTGCCAGCACCGGAGACCGGAACATTCAGTACTTC. Amino acids: CASTGDRNIQYF.